What follows are 14 T cell receptor beta chains derived from one specimen sequenced in a study of T cell repertoires in cytomegalovirus infection. Using its own MiXCR run on the reads, TCRdb lists one record per CDR3 protein. The sample contains approximately 250,000 distinct CDR3 sequences, 9% to 15% of which appear only once. The sequencing input was PBMCs. Receptors were obtained from a human donor in good health (CMV status not recorded). Some clones in this sample may be carry-over from other donors' samples.

This clonotype appeared many times. V is TRBV6-1 and J is TRBJ2-7, with D perhaps matching TRBD1 or TRBD2 (6 bases each). Per germline, CDR1 MNHNS and CDR2 SASEGT. The CDR3 has 18 amino acids. Trimming pared 3 bases from V and 4 bases from J, leaving 25 bases between. The DNA of the CDR3 is TGTGCCAGCAGTGATCCCTCCGGAGGGCAGGGGAGGTGGTACGAGCAGTACTTC. Residues: CASSDPSGGQGRWYEQYF.

This clonotype has a count of ten or more. The chain carries TRBV7-9 and TRBJ1-1; D uncertain. Looked up from germline, CDR1 is SEHNR and CDR2 is FQNEAQ (reference sequence). The V and J ends lost 4 bases and 1 base respectively, with 13 bases between them. The CDR3 length is 15 residues. Here the CDR3 DNA reads TGTGCCAGCAGCTCCACCGTGACGTCGAACACTGAAGCTTTCTTT. Protein: CASSSTVTSNTEAFF. Filled out from reference TRBV7-9 and TRBJ1-1, the complete variable domain reads DTGVSQNPRHKITKRGQNVTFRCDPISEHNRLYWYRQTLGQGPEFLTYFQNEAQLEKSRLLSDRFSAERPKGSFSTLEIQRTEQGDSAMYLCASSSTVTSNTEAFFGQGTRLTVV.

This clonotype has at least ten counts. CDR3 bases: TGTGCCAGCAGCCCTAACGCGGACAGGGGTGGCTATGGCTACACCTTC. Translating gives CASSPNADRGGYGYTF. The gene calls are TRBV7-2 and TRBJ1-2; the match to TRBD1 covers 9 bases. CDR1 is SGHTA and CDR2 is FQGNSA in the germline V gene. The J segment lost 4 bases and the V segment lost 5 bases, leaving 11 bases of the junction unmatched. This CDR3 comprises 16 residues.

Many counts were recorded for this clonotype. The V and J genes are TRBV28 and TRBJ2-5; tentatively, D is TRBD2 (6 bases). V lost 8 bases and J 0 bases, leaving 7 bases between the germline ends. The germline V gene encodes CDR1 MDHEN and CDR2 SYDVKM. The length of the CDR3 is 12 residues. The chain's CDR3 is CASGGNQETQYF. CDR3 nucleotide sequence: TGTGCCAGCGGGGGGAACCAAGAGACCCAGTACTTC.

The table lists this clonotype with many counts. The chain joins TRBV19 to TRBJ1-4; 7 bases agree with TRBD1. This CDR3 has 14 residues. The germline V gene has CDR1 LNHDA and CDR2 SQIVND (reference sequence). V gave up 7 bases and J gave up 7 bases; unmatched junction bases: 9. In DNA form, the CDR3 reads TGTGCCAGTACCAAGGGACAGTCGGGTGAAAAACTGTTTTTT. Translation: CASTKGQSGEKLFF.

This clonotype was recorded many times. The rearrangement joins TRBV29-1 to TRBJ2-5; D perhaps matches TRBD2 (6 bases). V lost 0 bases to trimming and J lost 2 bases, with 16 bases between them. This CDR3 has 16 amino acids. Germline V gene data show CDR1 as SQVTM and CDR2 as ANQGSEA. The CDR3 region is CSVEDLLRLEQETQYF. The CDR3 region has the DNA TGCAGCGTTGAAGATCTTCTGAGACTAGAACAAGAGACCCAGTACTTC.

This clonotype appeared many times. CDR3 bases: TGCGCCAGCAGCCAGGGACACAGATCTGGGGCCAACGTCCTGACTTTC. Amino acids: CASSQGHRSGANVLTF. This chain connects TRBV5-1 to TRBJ2-6, with a weak D call TRBD1 (6 bases). Trimming removed 4 bases at V and 1 base at J, with 12 bases between. This CDR3 is built from 16 residues. CDR1 and CDR2 (germline): SGHRS, YFSETQ.

This clonotype came up a few times. The chain has TRBV6-1 and TRBJ2-7; the D is unclear. The CDR3 spans 14 residues. V dropped 2 bases and J dropped 0 bases, with 8 bases sitting between them. Germline CDR1 MNHNS, CDR2 SASEGT. CDR3: CASSELRNSYEQYF. In nucleotides, the CDR3 is TGTGCCAGCAGTGAATTAAGAAACTCCTACGAGCAGTACTTC.

This clonotype appeared a few times. V gene TRBV20-1 combines with J gene TRBJ1-1, with no clear D. This CDR3 comprises 12 residues. Germline V gene data show CDR1 as DFQATT and CDR2 as SNEGSKA (reference sequence). V was clipped by 6 bases and J by 1 base, with 9 bases between them. CDR3 amino acids: CSAYATNTEAFF. The CDR3 nucleotides are TGCAGTGCCTACGCCACGAACACTGAAGCTTTCTTT.

This clonotype was recorded at least ten times. The CDR3 sequence: CAANRDRINSPLHF. CDR3 DNA: TGTGCCGCAAACCGGGACAGGATTAATTCACCCCTCCACTTT. The chain couples TRBV2 to TRBJ1-6; 8 bases are a match to TRBD1. The J segment lost 6 bases and the V segment lost 11 bases, leaving 9 bases of the junction unmatched. Germline values: CDR1 SNHLY, CDR2 FYNNEI. The CDR3 consists of 14 residues.

In this sample, this clonotype turned up many times. V usage is TRBV7-9 and J usage is TRBJ1-1, with D perhaps matching TRBD1 (5 bases). The CDR3 runs to 15 residues. V was pared by 6 bases and J by 5 bases, with 19 bases between. In germline, CDR1 is SEHNR, CDR2 FQNEAQ (reference sequence). The CDR3 sequence is CASRPKVRVGTEAFF. In DNA, the CDR3 is TGTGCCAGCAGACCAAAGGTCAGGGTTGGAACTGAAGCTTTCTTT.

The chain employs TRBV6-2 or TRBV6-3 and TRBJ2-1, with a weak D call TRBD1 (5 bases). The CDR3 has 18 residues. V was clipped by 6 bases and J by 5 bases, with 26 bases between them. The germline CDR1 and CDR2 sequences are MNHEY and SVGEGT. The CDR3 region is CASRRHLAQGHPHNEQFF. The CDR3 coding sequence is TGTGCCAGCAGGCGACATTTGGCCCAGGGTCACCCTCACAATGAGCAGTTCTTC.

This chain connects TRBV12-3 or TRBV12-4 to TRBJ2-7, with D hard to call. Trimming removed 7 bases from V and 7 bases from J, with 17 bases in between. This CDR3 has 13 amino acids. The CDR3 sequence is CASTNGLLGEQYF. CDR3 nucleotide sequence: TGTGCCAGCACCAACGGCCTCCTGGGGGAGCAGTACTTC.

In its sample, this clonotype was seen many times. The chain links TRBV5-1 to TRBJ2-7; 7 nucleotides line up with TRBD2. With 4 bases clipped from V and 4 bases from J, the junction kept 8 bases outside the gene matches. The CDR3 has 14 residues. CDR1 is SGHRS, CDR2 YFSETQ, per germline. CDR3 bases: TGCGCCAGCAGCCTGGCCGGGACTAAATACGAGCAGTACTTC. It is translated as CASSLAGTKYEQYF.